A single sample is the source of the 17 T cell receptor beta chains below, sequenced in a study of PD-1 blockade in mismatch repair-deficient tumors. The assay was immunoSEQ multiplex PCR, and TCRdb's table has in-frame clones only and misses some. The sample has under 50,000 clones; 77% are singletons. Sequenced material: PBMCs, taken before pembrolizumab treatment. The receptors come from an adult with mismatch repair-deficient cancer.

The chain has TRBV7-3 and TRBJ1-1; tentatively, D is TRBD1 (5 bases). This CDR3 is built from 14 residues. The V gene lost 5 bases and the J gene lost 7 bases, with 17 bases spanning the gap. CDR1 and CDR2 (germline): SGHTA, FQGTGA. The CDR3 is CASSARGGGIEAFF. For the CDR3, the DNA is TGTGCCAGCAGCGCGCGCGGGGGAGGGATTGAAGCTTTCTTT.

The V gene is TRBV14, the J gene TRBJ2-7; 8 bases line up with TRBD2. CDR1 is SGHDN, CDR2 FVKESK, per germline. J was trimmed by 3 bases and V by 1 base; bases with no gene match: 8. The CDR3 length is 16 residues. The CDR3 loop is CASSQAPSGRLYEQYF. The DNA of the CDR3 is TGTGCCAGCAGCCAAGCACCTAGCGGGCGACTCTACGAGCAGTACTTC.

The chain uses TRBV2 and TRBJ2-7; a weak D match, TRBD1 (5 bases). Germline V lookup: CDR1 SNHLY, CDR2 FYNNEI. This CDR3 comprises 13 residues. Trimming took off 7 bases at V and 3 bases at J, with 13 bases between the two ends. Here the CDR3 reads CASTLTAYYEQYF. In DNA form, the CDR3 reads TGTGCCAGCACCCTGACAGCATACTACGAGCAGTACTTC.

The rearrangement uses TRBV5-6 and TRBJ1-2, with D hard to call. The V and J ends lost 1 base and 5 bases respectively, with 15 bases between them. This CDR3 is built from 15 residues. CDR1 and CDR2 from the germline V gene are SGHDT and YYEEEE. This CDR3 is CASSLKRVRGYGYTF. The CDR3 bases are TGTGCCAGCAGCTTGAAAAGGGTTCGAGGGTATGGCTACACCTTC. The full variable domain, its missing parts supplied by reference TRBV5-6 and TRBJ1-2, is DAGVTQSPTHLIKTRGQQVTLRCSPKSGHDTVSWYQQALGQGPQFIFQYYEEEERQRGNFPDRFSGHQFPNYSSELNVNALLLGDSALYLCASSLKRVRGYGYTFGSGTRLTVV.

The gene calls are TRBV28 and TRBJ2-3, with D tentatively TRBD1 (6 bases). V was trimmed by 1 base and J by 6 bases, leaving 14 bases between them. CDR1 MDHEN and CDR2 SYDVKM come from the germline V gene. The CDR3 has 15 amino acids. The CDR3 DNA reads as TGTGCCAGCAGTTTATCAGGGGCTGGGTTCGATACGCAGTATTTT. This translates into CASSLSGAGFDTQYF.

This clone was detected only once. The chain uses TRBV5-1 and TRBJ1-1; D is uncertain. The germline V gene has CDR1 SGHRS and CDR2 YFSETQ. The CDR3 is 14 amino acids. Trimming took 0 bases from V and 1 from J, leaving 7 bases between them. CDR3 nucleotide sequence: TGCGCCAGCAGCTTGGAGCCAGGGAACACTGAAGCTTTCTTT. Amino acids: CASSLEPGNTEAFF.

The chain is built from TRBV7-3 and TRBJ2-7, with TRBD2 matching 9 bases. Germline CDR1 and CDR2: SGHTA and FQGTGA. CDR3 size: 15 residues. The V and J ends lost 1 base and 3 bases, in that order; junction bases with no gene match: 4. The CDR3 DNA is TGTGCCAGCAGCTTAAGAGCTAGCGGGATCTACGAGCAGTACTTC. This codes for CASSLRASGIYEQYF.

The J gene is TRBJ2-6, the V gene TRBV7-2; D is unclear. Germline loops: CDR1 SGHTA, CDR2 FQGNSA. The CDR3 length is 14 residues. The germline V and J ends were trimmed by 7 bases and 0 bases, with 7 bases remaining between them. DNA for the CDR3: TGTGCCAGCAAAGAAATCTCTGGGGCCAACGTCCTGACTTTC. Residues: CASKEISGANVLTF.

This chain uses TRBV5-4 with TRBJ2-5, with no clear D. This CDR3 is 14 amino acids long. The V gene lost 4 bases and the J gene lost 0 bases, with 10 bases spanning the gap. Germline-derived CDR1 and CDR2 are SGHNT and YYREEE (reference sequence). The CDR3 bases are TGTGCCAGCAGCCACGGGCCCGACCAAGAGACCCAGTACTTC. This codes for CASSHGPDQETQYF.

The V gene is TRBV11-3, the J gene TRBJ2-2; 7 nucleotides align to TRBD1. The germline gives CDR1 SGHNT, CDR2 YENEEA. V was clipped by 3 bases and J by 4 bases; unmatched bases: 8. This CDR3 comprises 16 residues. CDR3 sequence reads: CASSFHRGGGTGELFF. The CDR3 DNA is TGTGCCAGCAGCTTTCACAGGGGTGGTGGCACCGGGGAGCTGTTTTTT.

The rearrangement uses TRBV19 and TRBJ1-1, with D perhaps matching TRBD1 (6 bases). CDR3 length: 17 amino acids. V gave up 5 bases and J gave up 2 bases, with 21 bases separating them. CDR1 is LNHDA, CDR2 SQIVND, per germline (reference sequence). CDR3 in DNA: TGTGCCAGTAGTCCCCGGGGACTTTCGGACAGTAACACTGAAGCTTTCTTT. Its translation is CASSPRGLSDSNTEAFF.

The chain is built from TRBV7-9 and TRBJ2-7, with 7 nucleotides matching TRBD2. V gave up 5 bases and J gave up 3 bases; unmatched junction bases: 10. This CDR3 comprises 15 residues. Germline loops: CDR1 SEHNR, CDR2 FQNEAQ (reference sequence). This chain's CDR3 is CASSRGLLFDYEQYF. The CDR3 DNA reads TGTGCCAGCAGCCGGGGACTACTCTTTGACTACGAGCAGTACTTC.

The chain is built from TRBV6-1 and TRBJ2-1; 11 bases line up with TRBD2. The CDR3 consists of 15 residues. CDR1 and CDR2 (germline): MNHNS, SASEGT. V gave up 2 bases and J gave up 10 bases; unmatched junction bases: 7. The CDR3 here is CASSEPGLADSEQFF. CDR3 nucleotide sequence: TGTGCCAGCAGTGAACCGGGACTAGCGGATTCAGAGCAGTTCTTC.

This clone was detected only once. The chain has TRBV28 and TRBJ2-3, with a tentative D call TRBD2 (7 bases). Germline V CDR1 and CDR2: MDHEN, SYDVKM. V was cut by 6 bases and J by 4 bases, with 11 bases left in between. The CDR3 sequence is 13 residues long. CDR3 in DNA: TGTGCCAGCAGGCAAGGGGGGGCAGATACGCAGTATTTT. Residues: CASRQGGADTQYF.

This CDR3 reads CASSGPWGDTQYF. The CDR3 DNA is TGTGCCAGCAGCGGCCCTTGGGGAGATACGCAGTATTTT. The chain uses TRBV9 and TRBJ2-3; D not certain. From germline, CDR1 is SGDLS and CDR2 YYNGEE. V lost 3 bases and J lost 5, with 10 bases in between. The CDR3 is made up of 13 amino acids.

V is TRBV5-1 and J is TRBJ2-7; 8 bases agree with TRBD1. The CDR3 spans 15 residues. V shed 2 bases, J shed 1 base, and the junction held 5 bases outside the gene matches. From germline, CDR1 is SGHRS and CDR2 YFSETQ. In DNA, the CDR3 is TGCGCCAGCAGCTTATACAGGGGGTCGTCCTACGAGCAGTACTTC. It codes for CASSLYRGSSYEQYF.

The V gene is TRBV6-5, the J gene TRBJ1-1; TRBD1 matches 8 bases. V lost 6 bases and J lost 5; bases outside the gene matches: 2. Germline V gene lookup returns CDR1 MNHEY and CDR2 SVGAGI. The CDR3 sequence is 12 residues long. The CDR3 here is CASSRGQTEAFF. The CDR3 DNA reads TGTGCCAGCAGCAGGGGGCAAACTGAAGCTTTCTTT.